Below are 12 T cell receptor beta chains sequenced from a single sample in a study of blood T cell repertoires in COVID-19. The protocol was immunoSEQ multiplex PCR, while the TCRdb copy is restricted to in-frame clones and leaves out a portion. The sample includes roughly 55,000 clones, about 89% of them seen just once. Sequenced input: peripheral blood. The receptors shown here come from a man aged 60 to 69 with active or convalescent COVID-19.

Here the CDR3 reads CASSRDRVNEKLFF. In DNA form, the CDR3 reads TGTGCCAGCAGCCGTGACAGGGTTAATGAAAAACTGTTTTTT. The rearrangement uses TRBV5-4 and TRBJ1-4; TRBD1 aligns across 7 bases. Per germline, CDR1 SGHNT and CDR2 YYREEE (reference sequence). The CDR3 runs 14 residues. V gave up 4 bases and J gave up 4 bases; unmatched junction bases: 4.

The rearrangement uses TRBV7-6 and TRBJ2-1; TRBD1 is a possible D gene (6 bases). CDR1 is SGHVS and CDR2 is FNYEAQ in the germline V gene. The V end lost 2 bases, the J end lost 6 bases, and 23 bases lay between the germline ends. This CDR3 has 18 residues. CDR3 coding DNA: TGTGCCAGCAGCTTAAGGGGGAGTGCGCTAGCTGAGGCCAATGAGCAGTTCTTC. Amino acids: CASSLRGSALAEANEQFF.

The V and J genes are TRBV11-2 and TRBJ1-4; D ambiguous. The CDR3 is 14 residues long. Germline-derived CDR1 and CDR2 are SGHAT and FQNNGV. Trimming shortened V by 2 bases and J by 4 bases, and 8 bases separated the two germline ends. The CDR3 loop reads CASSLMNSNEKLFF. The DNA for the CDR3 is TGTGCCAGCAGCTTAATGAACAGTAATGAAAAACTGTTTTTT.

V is TRBV3-1 (or the pseudogene TRBV3-2) and J is TRBJ2-1, with TRBD2 matching 14 bases. The CDR3 contains 17 residues. Trimming removed 5 bases from V and 9 bases from J; junction bases left unmatched: 12. Looked up from germline, CDR1 is LGHDT and CDR2 is YNNKEL (reference sequence). The chain's CDR3 is CASSELGLAGVGGEQFF. CDR3 bases: TGTGCCAGCAGCGAACTGGGACTAGCGGGAGTTGGGGGTGAGCAGTTCTTC.

This chain uses TRBV11-2 with TRBJ2-1; 13 positions match TRBD2. Germline trimming cut 1 base from V and 2 bases from J; bases unmatched to any gene: 5. Germline values: CDR1 SGHAT, CDR2 FQNNGV. The CDR3 is made up of 18 amino acids. CDR3 coding DNA: TGTGCCAGCAGCTTAGGACTAGCGGGAGGCCGGGCCTACAATGAGCAGTTCTTC. Amino acids: CASSLGLAGGRAYNEQFF.

This clone was seen once. The chain employs TRBV10-3 and TRBJ1-6; perhaps TRBD1 as D (6 bases). This CDR3 has 15 residues. The germline gives CDR1 ENHRY, CDR2 SYGVKD. Trimming pared 0 bases from V and 7 bases from J, leaving 10 bases between. The CDR3 reads CAISESVGANSPLHF. CDR3 DNA sequence: TGTGCCATCAGTGAGTCGGTGGGGGCCAATTCACCCCTCCACTTT.

This sequence joins TRBV3-1 (or the pseudogene TRBV3-2) and TRBJ2-5; no definite D call. V lost 2 bases and J lost 5, with 15 bases in between. The germline CDR1 and CDR2 sequences are LGHDT and YNNKEL (reference sequence). CDR3 length equals 15 residues. In nucleotides, the CDR3 is TGTGCCAGCAGCCAACTCCTACGAACCGGGGAGACCCAGTACTTC. Translated, it gives CASSQLLRTGETQYF.

The chain combines TRBV14 with TRBJ2-5; 12 bases match TRBD2. The trim removed 1 base at V and 5 bases at J, leaving 5 bases unmatched. CDR1 SGHDN and CDR2 FVKESK come from the germline V gene. The CDR3 runs 16 residues. The CDR3 DNA reads as TGTGCCAGCAGCCAAGCTAGCGGGGGGGCGAGGGAGACCCAGTACTTC. As protein: CASSQASGGARETQYF.

J is TRBJ2-3 and V is TRBV19; D is perhaps TRBD2 (6 bases). The V end lost 1 base, the J end lost 5 bases, and 19 bases lay between the germline ends. The V gene's germline CDR1 is LNHDA and CDR2 SQIVND (reference sequence). The CDR3 length is 17 residues. CDR3 DNA: TGTGCCAGTAGTATAGGTAGGGGAACCCCCGGGAGAGATACGCAGTATTTT. It yields the protein CASSIGRGTPGRDTQYF.

J is TRBJ1-4 and V is TRBV18; the D is unclear. The length of the CDR3 is 13 residues. CDR1 and CDR2 (germline): KGHSH, LQKENI. The V end lost 3 bases, the J end lost 4 bases, and 6 bases lay between the germline ends. CDR3 protein: CASSPGLNEKLFF. CDR3 coding DNA: TGTGCCAGCTCACCGGGCCTTAATGAAAAACTGTTTTTT. Supplemented by reference TRBV18 and TRBJ1-4, the full variable domain reads NAGVMQNPRHLVRRRGQEARLRCSPMKGHSHVYWYRQLPEEGLKFMVYLQKENIIDESGMPKERFSAEFPKEGPSILRIQQVVRGDSAAYFCASSPGLNEKLFFGSGTQLSVL.

Only a few counts were recorded for this clone. The CDR3: CASSLEAPRGRATGNTIYF. The CDR3 coding sequence is TGTGCCAGCAGCTTAGAGGCCCCAAGGGGCAGGGCAACGGGAAACACCATATATTTT. The chain combines TRBV7-6 with TRBJ1-3; weak D call: TRBD1 (5 bases). V lost 1 base to trimming and J lost 4 bases, with 23 bases between them. CDR3 size: 19 residues. Germline lookup yields CDR1 SGHVS and CDR2 FNYEAQ.

The chain couples TRBV4-3 to TRBJ2-3; TRBD1 is a possible D gene (5 bases). Germline loops: CDR1 LGHNA, CDR2 YSLEER. The CDR3 has 14 amino acids. The V end lost 1 base, the J end lost 4 bases, and 9 bases lay between the germline ends. The CDR3 here is CASSQVQGPDTQYF. DNA for the CDR3: TGCGCCAGCAGCCAAGTTCAGGGCCCAGATACGCAGTATTTT.